The 13 T cell receptor beta chains below were found in one sample sequenced in a study of cytomegalovirus exposure and HLA in healthy donors. The PCR was carried out with 60 Vbeta primers and 13 Jbeta primers. TCRdb's table, derived via immunoSEQ multiplex PCR, lists solely in-frame clones and lacks some. The repertoire holds about 160,000 clones, with around 80% as singletons. Sequenced input: PBMCs. These receptors were obtained from a woman in her fifties or sixties in good health and CMV-seropositive.

The chain couples TRBV4-1 to TRBJ1-1; D may be TRBD1 (6 bases). Trimming cost V 2 bases and J 4 bases, with 20 bases left between them. CDR3 size: 17 residues. Germline loops: CDR1 MGHRA, CDR2 YSYEKL. CDR3 amino acids: CASSQSVVRGPSTEAFF. As DNA, the CDR3 is TGCGCCAGCAGCCAATCGGTTGTGCGGGGGCCGAGCACTGAAGCTTTCTTT.

For the CDR3, the DNA is TGTGCCACGGGGACAGGGACAGGGAACACCGGGGAGCTGTTTTTT. Protein: CATGTGTGNTGELFF. The V gene is TRBV6-5, the J gene TRBJ2-2; 9 nucleotides align to TRBD1. The CDR3 is made up of 15 amino acids. Germline CDR1 and CDR2: MNHEY and SVGAGI. V shed 10 bases and J 1 base; nucleotides not matched to a gene: 7.

The chain couples TRBV27 to TRBJ1-2; 9 nucleotides match TRBD1. The ends lost 5 bases at V and 8 bases at J; junction bases unmatched: 9. Germline V gene data show CDR1 as MNHEY and CDR2 as SMNVEV (reference sequence). The CDR3 runs 14 residues. The CDR3 DNA reads as TGTGCCAGCAGTCCGTATGGGACAGGGAACGGCTACACCTTC. It codes for CASSPYGTGNGYTF.

This sequence joins TRBV7-3 and TRBJ2-1; 7 nucleotides agree with TRBD2. V lost 4 bases, J lost 6 bases, and 9 bases stayed unmatched. CDR1 is SGHTA, CDR2 FQGTGA, per germline. The length of the CDR3 is 15 residues. DNA of the CDR3: TGTGCCAGCAGCTACTCCCCGGGAGGAGGCAATGAGCAGTTCTTC. Translating gives CASSYSPGGGNEQFF.

The chain couples TRBV11-2 to TRBJ2-1; D ambiguous. This CDR3 region has 14 residues. The ends were cut back, 7 bases at V and 2 bases at J, with 12 bases in the middle. Germline CDR1 and CDR2: SGHAT and FQNNGV. The CDR3 sequence: CASNRGTAYNEQFF. The CDR3 nucleotides read TGTGCCAGCAACCGAGGAACGGCCTACAATGAGCAGTTCTTC.

The genes are TRBV7-9 and TRBJ2-7; maybe TRBD1 (5 bases). The CDR3 has 11 residues. Germline V gives CDR1 SEHNR, CDR2 FQNEAQ (reference sequence). V lost 1 base to trimming and J lost 13 bases, with 11 bases between them. This CDR3 reads CASSLGQGSYF. The CDR3 DNA reads TGTGCCAGCAGCTTAGGTCAGGGCAGTTACTTC.

This CDR3 reads CASSPTPNSYGYTF. The CDR3 region has the DNA TGTGCCAGCTCACCAACGCCCAACTCCTATGGCTACACCTTC. The chain carries TRBV18 and TRBJ1-2, with D hard to call. Germline V gene lookup returns CDR1 KGHSH and CDR2 LQKENI. The CDR3 has 14 amino acids. Trimming removed 2 bases at V and 4 bases at J, with 11 bases between. Looking up the rest from reference TRBV18 and TRBJ1-2 gives the full variable domain: NAGVMQNPRHLVRRRGQEARLRCSPMKGHSHVYWYRQLPEEGLKFMVYLQKENIIDESGMPKERFSAEFPKEGPSILRIQQVVRGDSAAYFCASSPTPNSYGYTFGSGTRLTVV.

This clone has just one count. The chain uses TRBV27 and TRBJ2-6, with TRBD1 matching 8 bases. This CDR3 has 15 amino acids. Germline V gene sequence: CDR1 MNHEY, CDR2 SMNVEV (reference sequence). The V and J ends lost 10 bases and 0 bases, in that order; junction bases with no gene match: 5. CDR3 protein: CATRQGSSGANVLTF. DNA for the CDR3: TGTGCCACCAGACAGGGGAGCTCTGGGGCCAACGTCCTGACTTTC.

V usage is TRBV7-2 and J usage is TRBJ1-4, with D unclear. This CDR3 contains 14 residues. CDR1 is SGHTA and CDR2 is FQGNSA in the germline V gene. V lost 5 bases and J lost 0, with 7 bases in between. The CDR3 nucleotides are TGTGCCAGCAGCCAGTATGCAACTAATGAAAAACTGTTTTTT. Its protein product is CASSQYATNEKLFF.

The genes are TRBV7-6 and TRBJ2-7; 8 positions agree with TRBD1. Looked up from germline, CDR1 is SGHVS and CDR2 is FNYEAQ. V was clipped by 1 base and J by 1 base; unmatched bases: 9. The CDR3 covers 17 residues. As DNA, the CDR3 is TGTGCCAGCAGCTTAGGGGCCGGGACAGGTCGATCCTACGAGCAGTACTTC. It yields the protein CASSLGAGTGRSYEQYF.

V is TRBV7-2 and J is TRBJ2-3; a possible D gene is TRBD1 (6 bases). The germline V gene has CDR1 SGHTA and CDR2 FQGNSA. The V end was cut by 5 bases, the J end by 2 bases, with 14 bases between. CDR3 length equals 15 residues. CDR3 region: CASSPVQGLTDTQYF. CDR3 in DNA: TGTGCCAGCAGCCCAGTACAGGGTCTCACAGATACGCAGTATTTT.

This chain joins TRBV7-2 and TRBJ2-3; 8 nucleotides line up with TRBD1. J was trimmed by 9 bases and V by 5 bases; bases with no gene match: 13. The CDR3 extends over 15 amino acids. CDR1 is SGHTA and CDR2 is FQGNSA in the germline V gene. The CDR3 region is CASSIDRGPPGTQYF. DNA of the CDR3: TGTGCCAGCAGCATCGACAGGGGCCCTCCGGGGACGCAGTATTTT.

J is TRBJ2-3 and V is TRBV19; maybe TRBD1 (6 bases). Between the trimmed V and J ends, which lost 6 bases and 2 bases, there was a span of 9 bases. The CDR3 is 13 amino acids. Germline V gene sequence: CDR1 LNHDA, CDR2 SQIVND (reference sequence). This CDR3 reads CASSRGPTDTQYF. CDR3 bases: TGTGCCAGTAGCAGGGGACCCACAGATACGCAGTATTTT.